The 13 T cell receptor beta chains presented below share a single source sample, sequenced in a study of T-cell memory formation after mild COVID-19. TCRdb recomputed calls from the 5' RACE reads with MiXCR, one row per CDR3 protein. The sample shows 190,000 or so distinct CDR3 sequences, roughly a fifth of them seen only once. What was sequenced was PBMCs or a T cell subset sorted from them (not recorded which). The source of these receptors is an adult woman who had mild COVID-19 (a few samples of this study predate the infection). Cell type and time point are not known.

The gene calls are TRBV30 and TRBJ1-1; D might be TRBD1 (5 bases). V was clipped by 1 base and J by 8 bases, with 11 bases between them. CDR1 is GTSNPN, CDR2 SVGIG, per germline (reference sequence). The CDR3 runs to 12 residues. The CDR3 spells CAWSGGATEAFF. The DNA for the CDR3 is TGTGCCTGGAGTGGAGGGGCCACGGAAGCTTTCTTT.

The J gene is TRBJ2-5, the V gene TRBV7-2; 8 bases agree with TRBD2. J was trimmed by 1 base and V by 2 bases; bases with no gene match: 0. The CDR3 sequence is 14 residues long. Germline CDR1 is SGHTA and CDR2 is FQGNSA. The CDR3 here is CASSLTSGQETQYF. The CDR3 coding sequence is TGTGCCAGCAGCTTAACTAGCGGCCAAGAGACCCAGTACTTC.

In this sample, this clonotype turned up many times. This chain links TRBV4-1 with TRBJ1-1; no clear D. Germline CDR1 is MGHRA and CDR2 is YSYEKL. V lost 1 base to trimming and J lost 5 bases, with 8 bases between them. CDR3 length: 13 amino acids. The CDR3 sequence: CASSQGRGTEAFF. For the CDR3, the DNA is TGCGCCAGCAGCCAAGGACGGGGTACTGAAGCTTTCTTT.

The J gene is TRBJ2-1, the V gene TRBV10-3; TRBD2 matches at 12 bases. J was trimmed by 4 bases and V by 3 bases; bases with no gene match: 7. In germline, CDR1 is ENHRY, CDR2 SYGVKD. The CDR3 spans 17 residues. CDR3 sequence: CAISDPGGTSGYNEQFF. CDR3 in DNA: TGTGCCATCAGTGATCCGGGGGGGACTAGCGGGTACAATGAGCAGTTCTTC.

This clonotype came up a few times. The rearrangement joins TRBV5-6 to TRBJ2-4, with 10 positions matching TRBD1. Germline loops: CDR1 SGHDT, CDR2 YYEEEE. The CDR3 contains 15 residues. Trimming took 2 bases from V and 4 from J; bases not matched to a gene: 3. In DNA form, the CDR3 reads TGTGCCAGCAGCTTCCGGGACAGGGGTAAAAACATTCAGTACTTC. Translating gives CASSFRDRGKNIQYF.

This chain connects TRBV5-5 to TRBJ2-7, with D perhaps TRBD2 (7 bases). This CDR3 comprises 15 residues. Per the germline V gene, CDR1 is SGHKS and CDR2 is YYEKEE (reference sequence). V was pared by 4 bases and J by 2 bases, with 16 bases between. DNA for the CDR3: TGTGCCAGCAGCCCTTCCGGGGGGCCTACCTACGAGCAGTACTTC. The encoded protein is CASSPSGGPTYEQYF. Full variable domain (rest looked up from reference TRBV5-5 and TRBJ2-7): DAGVTQSPTHLIKTRGQQVTLRCSPISGHKSVSWYQQVLGQGPQFIFQYYEKEERGRGNFPDRFSARQFPNYSSELNVNALLLGDSALYLCASSPSGGPTYEQYFGPGTRLTVT.

Worth noting for this clonotype: With a much larger clone just one base away, this may be a read error. This is likely a read error, given that the CDR3 carries no conserved phenylalanine or tryptophan at its end. The chain joins TRBV29-1 to TRBJ2-1; a possible D gene is TRBD1 (5 bases). This CDR3 has 15 amino acids. Germline loops: CDR1 SQVTM, CDR2 ANQGSEA. Trimming shortened V by 4 bases and J by 4 bases, and 17 bases separated the two germline ends. The CDR3 here is CSVGQTETLYNEQFL. CDR3 in DNA: TGCAGCGTTGGCCAGACAGAAACCCTATACAATGAGCAGTTCTTA.

There are a few counts of this clonotype. The rearrangement links TRBV7-3 to TRBJ2-1; TRBD2 might be the D (6 bases). Germline lookup yields CDR1 SGHTA and CDR2 FQGTGA. V lost 5 bases, J lost 4 bases, and 18 bases lay in between. The CDR3 runs 16 residues. Written as DNA, the CDR3 is TGTGCCAGCAGCCCAAGCGGTGGCGGGATTTACAATGAGCAGTTCTTC. Translated: CASSPSGGGIYNEQFF.

This rearrangement joins TRBV5-6 to TRBJ2-1, with D unclear. V lost 0 bases and J 6 bases, leaving 10 bases between the germline ends. Germline loops: CDR1 SGHDT, CDR2 YYEEEE. The CDR3 contains 14 residues. CDR3: CASSLAGSGNEQFF. The CDR3 coding sequence is TGTGCCAGCAGCTTGGCCGGATCTGGCAATGAGCAGTTCTTC. Full variable domain (rest looked up from reference TRBV5-6 and TRBJ2-1): DAGVTQSPTHLIKTRGQQVTLRCSPKSGHDTVSWYQQALGQGPQFIFQYYEEEERQRGNFPDRFSGHQFPNYSSELNVNALLLGDSALYLCASSLAGSGNEQFFGPGTRLTVL.

V usage is TRBV2 and J usage is TRBJ1-1; D not certain. Trimming cost V 2 bases and J 6 bases, with 13 bases left between them. Germline-derived CDR1 and CDR2 are SNHLY and FYNNEI. CDR3 size: 14 residues. The CDR3 reads CASSEMGGRSEAFF. CDR3 DNA: TGTGCCAGCAGTGAAATGGGCGGCCGATCTGAAGCTTTCTTT.

The chain combines TRBV7-9 with TRBJ2-1; 9 bases are a match to TRBD2. With V trimmed by 5 bases and J by 7 bases, 12 bases remained unmatched. CDR3 length: 16 amino acids. From germline, CDR1 is SEHNR and CDR2 FQNEAQ (reference sequence). CDR3 sequence (DNA): TGTGCCAGCAGCCGACCTGCGGGGGGGGGCTTAAATGAGCAGTTCTTC. It translates to CASSRPAGGGLNEQFF.

This clonotype was counted a few times. In DNA, the CDR3 is TGTGCCAGCAGCCCGTGGCAGGGCGGAACTGAAGCTTTCTTT. Protein product: CASSPWQGGTEAFF. The gene calls are TRBV14 and TRBJ1-1, with D possibly being TRBD1 (5 bases). The CDR3 length is 14 residues. Germline V gene lookup returns CDR1 SGHDN and CDR2 FVKESK. Trimming took 4 bases from V and 5 from J, leaving 14 bases between them.

The chain joins TRBV5-1 to TRBJ1-2, with no clear D. Trimming removed 4 bases at V and 4 bases at J, with 17 bases between. Per germline, CDR1 SGHRS and CDR2 YFSETQ. The CDR3 consists of 15 residues. This CDR3 reads CASSPLVDAAYGYTF. Here the CDR3 DNA reads TGCGCCAGCAGCCCATTGGTTGACGCCGCCTATGGCTACACCTTC.